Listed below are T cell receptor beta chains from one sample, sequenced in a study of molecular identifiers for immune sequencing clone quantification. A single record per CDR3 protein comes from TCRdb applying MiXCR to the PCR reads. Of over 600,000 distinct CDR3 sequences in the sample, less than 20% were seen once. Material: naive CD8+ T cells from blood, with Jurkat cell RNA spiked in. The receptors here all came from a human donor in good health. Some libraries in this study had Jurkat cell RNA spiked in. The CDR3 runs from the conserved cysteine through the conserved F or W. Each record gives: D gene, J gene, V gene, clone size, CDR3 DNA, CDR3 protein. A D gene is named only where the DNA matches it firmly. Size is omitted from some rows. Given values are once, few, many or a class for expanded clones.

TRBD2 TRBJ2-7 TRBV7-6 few TGTGCCAGCAGCTACTTTAGCGGGAGGGTCCACGAGCAGTACTTC CASSYFSGRVHEQYF
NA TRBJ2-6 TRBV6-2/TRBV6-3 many TGTGCCAGCGTAATGGGCCAAAAACTCTCTGGGGCCAACGTCCTGACTTTC CASVMGQKLSGANVLTF
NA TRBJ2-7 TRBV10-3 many TGTGCCATCACCCTTATGGATCTAGCCCAGTACGAGCAGTACTTC CAITLMDLAQYEQYF
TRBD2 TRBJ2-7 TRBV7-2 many TGTGCCAGCAGCGTGGGACTAGCGGTATTGGGCTACGAGCAGTACTTC CASSVGLAVLGYEQYF
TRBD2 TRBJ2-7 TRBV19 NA TGTGCCAGTAGTATCTCTAGCGGGACCTCCTACGAGCAGTACTTC CASSISSGTSYEQYF
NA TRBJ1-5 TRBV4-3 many TGCGCCAGCAGCCAAGATCGAGGGAGGAATCAGCCCCAGCATTTT CASSQDRGRNQPQHF
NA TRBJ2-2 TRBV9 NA TGTGCCAGCAGCGTAGCTACTCTAGAGCGGGACAACACCGGGGGGCTGTTTTTT CASSVATLERDNTGGLFF
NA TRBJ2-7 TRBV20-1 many TGCAGTGCTAGAGATCTGGCAGGCCTTCAGTACTTC CSARDLAGLQYF
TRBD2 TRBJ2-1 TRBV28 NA TGTGCCAGCAGTTTATGGCGGGAGCTGGGCAATGAGCAGTTCTTC CASSLWRELGNEQFF
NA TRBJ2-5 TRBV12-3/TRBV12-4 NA TGTGCCAGCAGTTTAGGTCCAGGAGACCAAGACACCCAGTACTTC CASSLGPGDQDTQYF
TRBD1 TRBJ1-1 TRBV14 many TGTGCCAGCAGCCAAGACGAGGGGACAGGGGGCACTGAAGCTTTCTTT CASSQDEGTGGTEAFF
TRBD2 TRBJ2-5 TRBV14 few TGTGCCAGCTGCGGACTAGCGGGAGGGCCGGAGACCCAGTACTTC CASCGLAGGPETQYF
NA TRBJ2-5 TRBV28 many TGTGCCAGCAGTAGTCCCCTAGGGGCGGATCAAGAGACCCAGTACTTC CASSSPLGADQETQYF
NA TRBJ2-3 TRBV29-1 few TGCAGCGTTGAAGAGGGGGTTAGCACAGATACGCAGTATTTT CSVEEGVSTDTQYF
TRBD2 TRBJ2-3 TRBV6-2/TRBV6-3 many TGTGCCAGCAGTTACCCGGGGACTAGCGTGACAGATACGCAGTATTTT CASSYPGTSVTDTQYF
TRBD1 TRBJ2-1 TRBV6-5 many TGTGCCAGCAAGGACAGGGATAATGAGCAGTTCTTC CASKDRDNEQFF
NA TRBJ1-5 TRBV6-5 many TGTGCCAGCAGTTTAAGAGTTGGTCAGCCCCAGCATTTT CASSLRVGQPQHF
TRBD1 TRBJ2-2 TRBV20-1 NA TGCAGTGCTAGAACCGGACAGGCAGTTTACACCGGGGAGCTGTTTTTT CSARTGQAVYTGELFF
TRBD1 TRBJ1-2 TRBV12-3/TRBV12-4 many TGTGCCAGCAGTTGGGACAGTAACTATGGCTACACCTTC CASSWDSNYGYTF
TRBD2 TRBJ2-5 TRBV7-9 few TGTGCCAGCAGCATGGCTAGCGGGAGGTTGGAGACCCAGTACTTC CASSMASGRLETQYF
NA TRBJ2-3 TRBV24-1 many TGTGCCACCAGTGAGTTCCGGGACACCGGTCGAGATACGCAGTATTTT CATSEFRDTGRDTQYF
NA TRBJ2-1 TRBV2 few TGTGCCAGCAGTGAATTACTAGAATTGATCTTC CASSELLELIF
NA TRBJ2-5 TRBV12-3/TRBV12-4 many TGTGCCAGCAGCACTGTGGCGGAAGAGACCCAGTACTTC CASSTVAEETQYF
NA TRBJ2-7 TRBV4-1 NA TGCGCCAGCAGCCAAGGTGTAGCGGCCTCCTACGAGCAGTACTTC CASSQGVAASYEQYF
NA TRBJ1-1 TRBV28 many TGTGCCAGCAGCCACGGCGGGACGAACACTGAAGCTTTCTTT CASSHGGTNTEAFF